Sequencing of this TCR beta chain was carried out in a study of T cell changes during pregnancy in multiple sclerosis. The CDR3 consists of 13 residues. CDR1 is SGHVS, CDR2 FQNEAQ, per germline. V lost 3 bases and J lost 6, with 12 bases in between. The assay was immunoSEQ multiplex PCR, and TCRdb's table has in-frame clones only and misses some. Of about 36,000 clones listed, 93% are singletons. The receptor was derived from a female donor with multiple sclerosis, enrolled in a pregnancy study. This rearrangement joins TRBV7-8 to TRBJ2-7, with D possibly TRBD2 on 7 matching bases. Here the sequenced sample was CD4+ T cells from peripheral blood mononuclear cells, taken in the first trimester of pregnancy. CDR3 sequence (DNA): TGTGCCAGCAGCTTGGTGGGAGGGGGCGAGCAGTACTTC. This translates into CASSLVGGGEQYF. Full variable domain (rest looked up from reference TRBV7-8 and TRBJ2-7): GAGVSQSPRYKVAKRGQDVALRCDPISGHVSLFWYQQALGQGPEFLTYFQNEAQLDKSGLPSDRFFAERPEGSVSTLKIQRTQQEDSAVYLCASSLVGGGEQYFGPGTRLTVT.